This T cell receptor beta chain came from a study of CD8 T cells in Susac syndrome. Study in general: Clinical remission applied to eight sequenced Susac syndrome patients, and roughly 6 had active disease. Patients with Susac syndrome, at blood draw, were therapy-naive, on corticosteroids, or on intravenous immunoglobulin alone.

Findings and limits, study-wide: Clonal expansion did not appear in Susac syndrome CD4+ T cell repertoires.

Deletions cut 5 bases from V and 5 bases from J, with 12 bases between. Germline V gene sequence: CDR1 SQVTM, CDR2 ANQGSEA. The CDR3 consists of 12 residues. A quantity of about 0.5 to 1 ug RNA underwent reverse transcription using random hexamers. The immunoSEQ assay covered 54 Vbeta and 13 Jbeta segments for CDR3. Using its own MiXCR run on the immunoSEQ multiplex PCR reads, TCRdb lists one record per CDR3 protein. Here the sample spans hundreds of thousands of distinct CDR3 sequences, 96% being singletons. About this clonotype: The antigen is unknown.

This receptor was obtained from a human donor with Susac syndrome. The chain carries TRBV29-1 and TRBJ2-5; the D is unclear. Sequenced material: CD4+ T cells from PBMCs. The DNA of the CDR3 is TGCAGCGTTATATGGACCTCCGAGACCCAGTACTTC. It translates to CSVIWTSETQYF.